Below are 3 T cell receptor beta chains sequenced from a single sample in a study of blood T cell repertoires in COVID-19. Profiled with immunoSEQ multiplex PCR; TCRdb holds only in-frame clones, not every one. The sample yields 150,000 to 200,000 clones, just under 90% seen once. The material sequenced was peripheral blood. Receptors were obtained from a woman aged 70 to 79 with COVID-19, enrolled during active disease.

This clone was found many times. The chain employs TRBV5-4 and TRBJ1-6; D may be TRBD1 (5 bases). In germline, CDR1 is SGHNT, CDR2 YYREEE (reference sequence). The CDR3 runs to 15 residues. V shed 3 bases and J shed 7 bases, with 14 bases lying between them. As DNA, the CDR3 is TGTGCCAGCAGCTCGGAGGGACGTAGAAATTCACCCCTCCACTTT. Its protein product is CASSSEGRRNSPLHF.

This clone was observed a few times. The rearrangement joins TRBV28 to TRBJ1-4; 7 bases agree with TRBD1. The CDR3 is 14 residues long. Trimming removed 6 bases from V and 2 bases from J; junction bases left unmatched: 3. Germline V gives CDR1 MDHEN, CDR2 SYDVKM. The DNA for the CDR3 is TGTGCCAGCAGCAGGGGGAGGACTAATGAAAAACTGTTTTTT. It codes for CASSRGRTNEKLFF.

This chain joins TRBV27 and TRBJ2-3; D may be TRBD1 (5 bases). V was clipped by 3 bases and J by 5 bases, with 15 bases between them. This CDR3 comprises 15 residues. Germline CDR1 is MNHEY and CDR2 is SMNVEV (reference sequence). The CDR3 region is CASSFDPDQGDTQYF. The CDR3 nucleotides read TGTGCCAGCAGTTTCGACCCGGATCAGGGAGATACGCAGTATTTT.